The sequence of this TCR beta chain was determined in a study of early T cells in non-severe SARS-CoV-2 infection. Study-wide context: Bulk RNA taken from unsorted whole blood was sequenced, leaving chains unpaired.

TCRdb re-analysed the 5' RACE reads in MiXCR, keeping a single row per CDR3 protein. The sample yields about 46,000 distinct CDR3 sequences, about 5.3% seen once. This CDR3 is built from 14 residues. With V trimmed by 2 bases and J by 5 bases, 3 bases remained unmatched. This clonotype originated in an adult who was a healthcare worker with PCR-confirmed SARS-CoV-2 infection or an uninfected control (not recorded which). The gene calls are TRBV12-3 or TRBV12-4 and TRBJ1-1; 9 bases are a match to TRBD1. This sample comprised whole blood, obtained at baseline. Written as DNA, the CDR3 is TGTGCCAGCAGTTTAATGGGACAGGGTACTGAAGCTTTCTTT. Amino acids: CASSLMGQGTEAFF.